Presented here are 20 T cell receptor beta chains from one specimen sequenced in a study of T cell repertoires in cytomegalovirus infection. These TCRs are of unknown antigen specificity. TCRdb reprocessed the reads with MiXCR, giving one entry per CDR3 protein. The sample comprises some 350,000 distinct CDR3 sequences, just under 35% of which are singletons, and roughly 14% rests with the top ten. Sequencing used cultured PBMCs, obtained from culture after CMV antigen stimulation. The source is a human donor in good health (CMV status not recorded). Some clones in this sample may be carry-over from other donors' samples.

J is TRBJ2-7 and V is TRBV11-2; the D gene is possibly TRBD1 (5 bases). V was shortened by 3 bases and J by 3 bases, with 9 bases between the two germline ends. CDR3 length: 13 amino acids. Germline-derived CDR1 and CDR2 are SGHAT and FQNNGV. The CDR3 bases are TGTGCCAGCAGCTTGACGGACAACTACGAGCAGTACTTC. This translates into CASSLTDNYEQYF.

CDR3: CSVPGTANQPQHF. The CDR3 coding sequence is TGCAGCGTTCCCGGGACAGCAAATCAGCCCCAGCATTTT. This chain joins TRBV29-1 and TRBJ1-5, with 7 bases fitting TRBD1. The CDR3 has 13 amino acids. J gave up 4 bases and V 5 bases, and 5 bases lay outside the gene matches. The germline V gene has CDR1 SQVTM and CDR2 ANQGSEA.

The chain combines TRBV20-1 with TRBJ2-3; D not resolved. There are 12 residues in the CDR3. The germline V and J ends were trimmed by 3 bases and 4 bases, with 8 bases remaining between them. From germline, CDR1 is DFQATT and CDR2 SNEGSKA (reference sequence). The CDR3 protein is CSASPRADTQYF. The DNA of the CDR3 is TGCAGTGCTAGCCCCCGGGCAGATACGCAGTATTTT.

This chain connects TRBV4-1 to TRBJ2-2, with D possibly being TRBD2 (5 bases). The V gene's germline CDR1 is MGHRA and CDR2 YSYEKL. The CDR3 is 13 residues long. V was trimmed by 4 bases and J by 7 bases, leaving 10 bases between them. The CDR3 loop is CASSPTTGGELFF. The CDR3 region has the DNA TGCGCCAGCAGCCCGACTACGGGCGGGGAGCTGTTTTTT.

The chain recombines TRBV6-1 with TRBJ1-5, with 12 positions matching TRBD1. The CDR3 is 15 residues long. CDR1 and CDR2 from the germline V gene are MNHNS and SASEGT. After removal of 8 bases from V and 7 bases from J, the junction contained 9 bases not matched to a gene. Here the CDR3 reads CASLLGQGAEQPQHF. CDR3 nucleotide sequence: TGTGCCAGCCTCTTGGGACAGGGGGCTGAACAGCCCCAGCATTTT.

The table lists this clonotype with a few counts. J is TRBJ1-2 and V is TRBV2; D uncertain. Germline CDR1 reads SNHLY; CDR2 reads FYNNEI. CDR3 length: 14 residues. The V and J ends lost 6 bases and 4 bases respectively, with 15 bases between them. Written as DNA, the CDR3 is TGTGCCAGCAGGGCTTTTGTTGACGGCTATGGCTACACCTTC. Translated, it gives CASRAFVDGYGYTF. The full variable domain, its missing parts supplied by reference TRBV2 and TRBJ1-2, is EPEVTQTPSHQVTQMGQEVILRCVPISNHLYFYWYRQILGQKVEFLVSFYNNEISEKSEIFDDQFSVERPDGSNFTLKIRSTKLEDSAMYFCASRAFVDGYGYTFGSGTRLTVV.

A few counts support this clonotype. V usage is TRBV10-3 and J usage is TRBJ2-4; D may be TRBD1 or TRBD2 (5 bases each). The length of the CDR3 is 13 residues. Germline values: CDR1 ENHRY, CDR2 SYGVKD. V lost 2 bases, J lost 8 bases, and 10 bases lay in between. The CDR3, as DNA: TGTGCCATCAGTGAGGAGGGACGGGACATTCAGTACTTC. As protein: CAISEEGRDIQYF.

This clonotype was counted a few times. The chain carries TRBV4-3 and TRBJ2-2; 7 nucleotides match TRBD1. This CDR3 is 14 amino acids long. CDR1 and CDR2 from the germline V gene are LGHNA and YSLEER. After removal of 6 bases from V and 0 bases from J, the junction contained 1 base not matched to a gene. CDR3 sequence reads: CASRGQTNTGELFF. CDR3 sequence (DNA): TGCGCCAGCAGGGGACAGACGAACACCGGGGAGCTGTTTTTT.

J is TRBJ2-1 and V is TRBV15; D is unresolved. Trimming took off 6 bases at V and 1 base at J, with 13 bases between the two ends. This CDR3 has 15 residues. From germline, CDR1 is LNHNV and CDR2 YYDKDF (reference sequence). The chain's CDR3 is CATSPTPRSYNEQFF. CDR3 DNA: TGTGCCACCAGTCCAACACCTAGGTCCTACAATGAGCAGTTCTTC.

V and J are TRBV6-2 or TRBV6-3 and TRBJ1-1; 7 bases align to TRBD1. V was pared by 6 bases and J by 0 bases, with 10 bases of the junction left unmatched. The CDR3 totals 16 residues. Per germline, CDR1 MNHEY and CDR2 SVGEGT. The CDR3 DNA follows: TGTGCCAGCAGCCTAGGATCTAGGGGGCTGAACACTGAAGCTTTCTTT. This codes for CASSLGSRGLNTEAFF.

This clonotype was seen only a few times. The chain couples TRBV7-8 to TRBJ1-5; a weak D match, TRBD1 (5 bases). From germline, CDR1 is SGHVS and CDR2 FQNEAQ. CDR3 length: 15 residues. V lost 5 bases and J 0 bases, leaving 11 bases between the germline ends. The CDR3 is CASSPDRLSNQPQHF. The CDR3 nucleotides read TGTGCCAGCAGCCCCGACAGACTTAGCAATCAGCCCCAGCATTTT.

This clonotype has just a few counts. The CDR3 here is CASSLNQGAREKLFF. DNA for the CDR3: TGTGCCAGCAGCTTAAATCAGGGGGCGCGTGAAAAACTGTTTTTT. The chain carries TRBV7-2 and TRBJ1-4; 8 nucleotides match TRBD1. Germline-derived CDR1 and CDR2 are SGHTA and FQGNSA. V was clipped by 2 bases and J by 7 bases; unmatched bases: 6. CDR3 length: 15 amino acids.

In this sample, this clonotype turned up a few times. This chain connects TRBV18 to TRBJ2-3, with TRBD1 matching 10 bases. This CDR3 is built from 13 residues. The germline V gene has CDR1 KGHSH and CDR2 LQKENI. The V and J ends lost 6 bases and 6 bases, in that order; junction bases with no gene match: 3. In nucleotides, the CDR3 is TGTGCCAGCTCCCGGGACAGGGGTGATACGCAGTATTTT. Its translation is CASSRDRGDTQYF.

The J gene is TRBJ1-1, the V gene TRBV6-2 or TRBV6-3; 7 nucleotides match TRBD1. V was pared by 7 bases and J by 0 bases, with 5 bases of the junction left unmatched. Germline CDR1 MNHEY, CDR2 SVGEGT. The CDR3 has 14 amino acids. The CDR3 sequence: CASNPGQLNTEAFF. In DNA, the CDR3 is TGTGCCAGCAATCCGGGACAGCTGAACACTGAAGCTTTCTTT.

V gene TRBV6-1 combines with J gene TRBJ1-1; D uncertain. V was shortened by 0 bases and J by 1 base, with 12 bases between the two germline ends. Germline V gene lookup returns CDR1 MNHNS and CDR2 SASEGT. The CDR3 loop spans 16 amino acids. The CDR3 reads CASSEAPVVGNTEAFF. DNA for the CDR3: TGTGCCAGCAGTGAAGCGCCGGTAGTGGGGAACACTGAAGCTTTCTTT.

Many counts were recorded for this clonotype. The CDR3 nucleotides read TGTGCCAGCAGCACCCGTGCAGGGGATAATCAGCCCCAGCATTTT. Protein product: CASSTRAGDNQPQHF. The gene calls are TRBV7-2 and TRBJ1-5; tentatively, D is TRBD1 (6 bases). From germline, CDR1 is SGHTA and CDR2 FQGNSA. V was trimmed by 5 bases and J by 4 bases, leaving 15 bases between them. The CDR3 contains 15 residues.

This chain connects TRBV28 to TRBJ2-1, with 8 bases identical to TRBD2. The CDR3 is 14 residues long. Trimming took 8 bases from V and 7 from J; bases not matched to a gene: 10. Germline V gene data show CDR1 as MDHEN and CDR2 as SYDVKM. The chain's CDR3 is CASQGAGARNEQFF. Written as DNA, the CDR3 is TGTGCCAGCCAGGGAGCGGGAGCCAGGAATGAGCAGTTCTTC.

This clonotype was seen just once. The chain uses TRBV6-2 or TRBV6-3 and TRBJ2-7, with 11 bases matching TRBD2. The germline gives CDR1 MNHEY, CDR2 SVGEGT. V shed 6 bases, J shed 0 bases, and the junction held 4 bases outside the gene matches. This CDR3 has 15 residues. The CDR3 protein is CASSGLAGSSYEQYV. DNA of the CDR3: TGTGCCAGCAGCGGACTAGCGGGTAGCTCCTACGAGCAGTACGTC.

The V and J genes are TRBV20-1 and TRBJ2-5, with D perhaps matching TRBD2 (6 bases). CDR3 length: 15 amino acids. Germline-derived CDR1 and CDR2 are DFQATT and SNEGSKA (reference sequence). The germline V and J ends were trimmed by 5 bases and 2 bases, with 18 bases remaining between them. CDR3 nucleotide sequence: TGCAGTGCTGGGACCGCTGGACTACGGCAAGAGACCCAGTACTTC. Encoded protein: CSAGTAGLRQETQYF.

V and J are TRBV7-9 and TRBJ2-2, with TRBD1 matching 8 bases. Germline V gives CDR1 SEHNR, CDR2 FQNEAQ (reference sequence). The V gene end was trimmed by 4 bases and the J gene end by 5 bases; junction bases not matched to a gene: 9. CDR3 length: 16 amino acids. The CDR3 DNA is TGTGCCAGCAGCTCGACGACAGGGGTTGGGACCGGGGAGCTGTTTTTT. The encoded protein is CASSSTTGVGTGELFF.